Presented here are 11 T cell receptor beta chains from one specimen sequenced in a study of cytomegalovirus exposure and HLA in healthy donors. Profiled with immunoSEQ multiplex PCR; TCRdb holds only in-frame clones, not every one. The sample holds 260,000 or so clones; 80% to 90% are singletons and the top ten take less than 3%. The source material was PBMCs. The receptors were gathered from a man aged 18 to 30 in good health and CMV-seronegative.

The gene calls are TRBV7-2 and TRBJ2-3; TRBD2 agrees at 12 bases. V lost 5 bases, J lost 6 bases, and 3 bases stayed unmatched. The CDR3 extends over 14 amino acids. In germline, CDR1 is SGHTA, CDR2 FQGNSA. The CDR3 sequence: CASSPSGGADTQYF. CDR3 DNA sequence: TGTGCCAGCAGCCCTAGCGGGGGGGCCGATACGCAGTATTTT. Full variable domain (remainder filled in from reference TRBV7-2 and TRBJ2-3): GAGVSQSPSNKVTEKGKDVELRCDPISGHTALYWYRQSLGQGLEFLIYFQGNSAPDKSGLPSDRFSAERTGGSVSTLTIQRTQQEDSAVYLCASSPSGGADTQYFGPGTRLTVL.

The rearrangement uses TRBV4-2 and TRBJ2-2; 8 bases align to TRBD2. Germline V CDR1 and CDR2: LGHNA, YNFKEQ. V lost 7 bases to trimming and J lost 7 bases; unmatched junction nucleotides: 5. CDR3 length: 13 residues. As DNA, the CDR3 is TGTGCCAGCATCCCGGCGGGGGGCGGGGAGCTGTTTTTT. Protein: CASIPAGGGELFF.

This chain uses TRBV19 with TRBJ1-1; no reliable D call. Trimming took off 5 bases at V and 1 base at J, with 14 bases between the two ends. Germline CDR1 and CDR2: LNHDA and SQIVND (reference sequence). CDR3 length: 15 amino acids. CDR3 in amino acids: CASSAGWSGNTEAFF. In nucleotides, the CDR3 is TGTGCCAGTAGTGCCGGGTGGTCTGGGAACACTGAAGCTTTCTTT.

This clone was picked up a small number of times. This chain connects TRBV4-2 to TRBJ2-7; the D is unclear. V lost 4 bases, J lost 2 bases, and 12 bases lay in between. CDR1 and CDR2 (germline): LGHNA, YNFKEQ. This CDR3 region has 14 residues. The CDR3: CASSPGLYPYEQYF. The DNA of the CDR3 is TGTGCCAGCAGCCCCGGGTTGTACCCCTACGAGCAGTACTTC.

The chain combines TRBV27 with TRBJ2-4, with 11 bases lining up with TRBD2. Germline CDR1 and CDR2: MNHEY and SMNVEV (reference sequence). This CDR3 has 15 amino acids. Trimming at V came to 4 bases and at J to 7 bases, leaving 6 bases not matched to a gene. The CDR3 DNA follows: TGTGCCAGCAGTTCCCCTAGCGGGGGGCGGAACATTCAGTACTTC. This gives the protein CASSSPSGGRNIQYF.

The chain links TRBV27 to TRBJ1-5; D gene ambiguous. CDR1 is MNHEY and CDR2 is SMNVEV in the germline V gene (reference sequence). Trimming shortened V by 5 bases and J by 4 bases, and 6 bases separated the two germline ends. This CDR3 comprises 12 residues. In DNA, the CDR3 is TGTGCCAGCAGTACCCGGAATCAGCCCCAGCATTTT. Protein product: CASSTRNQPQHF.

V is TRBV4-3 and J is TRBJ2-2, with D perhaps matching TRBD1 (6 bases). The CDR3 loop spans 16 amino acids. The V and J ends lost 1 base and 4 bases respectively, with 13 bases between them. CDR1 and CDR2 (germline): LGHNA, YSLEER. CDR3 protein: CASSQASTGPTGELFF. The CDR3 nucleotides are TGCGCCAGCAGCCAAGCTTCGACAGGACCCACCGGGGAGCTGTTTTTT.

The chain combines TRBV15 with TRBJ2-1; TRBD1 aligns across 11 bases. The CDR3 loop spans 13 amino acids. Germline-derived CDR1 and CDR2 are LNHNV and YYDKDF (reference sequence). The trim removed 6 bases at V and 8 bases at J, leaving 3 bases unmatched. Written as DNA, the CDR3 is TGTGCCACCAGGGGACAGGGGGTTCATGAGCAGTTCTTC. It encodes CATRGQGVHEQFF.

V and J are TRBV27 and TRBJ2-1, with a tentative D call TRBD2 (7 bases). V was shortened by 7 bases and J by 5 bases, with 18 bases between the two germline ends. CDR1 and CDR2 (germline): MNHEY, SMNVEV (reference sequence). This CDR3 has 15 amino acids. Here the CDR3 reads CASTESGGDNNEQFF. The CDR3 DNA follows: TGTGCCAGCACGGAGTCGGGGGGCGACAACAATGAGCAGTTCTTC.

The genes are TRBV28 and TRBJ1-4; D is possibly TRBD1 (5 bases). This CDR3 contains 13 residues. V gave up 5 bases and J gave up 10 bases, with 14 bases separating them. CDR1 is MDHEN, CDR2 SYDVKM, per germline. CDR3 region: CASSVGTFAKLFF. CDR3 bases: TGTGCCAGCAGTGTAGGGACTTTTGCAAAACTGTTTTTT.

V and J are TRBV19 and TRBJ2-1, with TRBD2 matching over 13 bases. The V gene end was trimmed by 7 bases and the J gene end by 9 bases; junction bases not matched to a gene: 6. The CDR3 totals 14 residues. Germline CDR1 LNHDA, CDR2 SQIVND (reference sequence). The chain's CDR3 is CASKGTSGTSEQFF. CDR3 in DNA: TGTGCCAGTAAGGGGACTAGCGGGACTAGTGAGCAGTTCTTC.